This TCR beta chain was sequenced during a study of spatial heterogeneity in lung cancer. Study results and limitations: Expanded TCR counts, ubiquitous and regional, correlated respectively with ubiquitous and regional nonsynonymous mutation counts. Higher tumor mutation counts went along with higher counts of expanded intratumoral alpha and beta TCRs.

V lost 5 bases to trimming and J lost 2 bases, with 18 bases between them. The CDR3 totals 16 residues. Germline V gene data show CDR1 as SGHTA and CDR2 as FQGNSA. Time point in this sample: sample taken at primary tumor resection. Samples were obtained from around 72 donors, all untreated early-stage non-small cell lung cancer patients. No cell sorting; template was whole RNA from tumor, lung tissue or PBMC. TCR cDNA molecules each had a unique molecular identifier. TCRdb redid the calling of the 5' RACE reads with MiXCR, one entry per CDR3 protein. The top ten clones hold roughly 10% of a sample with approximately 7,600 distinct CDR3 sequences, around 14% of them seen once. This clonotype is medium-sized. What it binds is not known. A library prepared for alpha chains yielded this beta chain as an off-target read; its size is of little meaning.

The input for sequencing was lung tumor tissue, taken at surgery. The chain is built from TRBV7-2 and TRBJ2-5, with D tentatively TRBD2 (7 bases). This TCR was sampled from a female donor with early-stage non-small cell lung cancer. Here the CDR3 reads CASSPLGGGWQETQYF. CDR3 DNA sequence: TGTGCCAGCAGCCCTTTAGGGGGGGGATGGCAAGAGACCCAGTACTTC.